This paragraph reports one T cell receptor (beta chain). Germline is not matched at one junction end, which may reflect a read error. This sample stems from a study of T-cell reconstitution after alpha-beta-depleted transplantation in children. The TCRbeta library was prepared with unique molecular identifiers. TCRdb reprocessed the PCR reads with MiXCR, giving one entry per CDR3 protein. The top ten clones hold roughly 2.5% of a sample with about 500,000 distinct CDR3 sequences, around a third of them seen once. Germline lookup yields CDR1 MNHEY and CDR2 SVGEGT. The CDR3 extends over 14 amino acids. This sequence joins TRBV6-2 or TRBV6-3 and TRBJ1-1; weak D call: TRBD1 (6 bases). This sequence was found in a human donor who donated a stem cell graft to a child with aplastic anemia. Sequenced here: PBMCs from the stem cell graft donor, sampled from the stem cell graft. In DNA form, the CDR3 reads TGTGCCAGCAGGTACTTCGGACAGATGCTTGAAGCTTTCTTT. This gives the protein CASRYFGQMLEAFF.